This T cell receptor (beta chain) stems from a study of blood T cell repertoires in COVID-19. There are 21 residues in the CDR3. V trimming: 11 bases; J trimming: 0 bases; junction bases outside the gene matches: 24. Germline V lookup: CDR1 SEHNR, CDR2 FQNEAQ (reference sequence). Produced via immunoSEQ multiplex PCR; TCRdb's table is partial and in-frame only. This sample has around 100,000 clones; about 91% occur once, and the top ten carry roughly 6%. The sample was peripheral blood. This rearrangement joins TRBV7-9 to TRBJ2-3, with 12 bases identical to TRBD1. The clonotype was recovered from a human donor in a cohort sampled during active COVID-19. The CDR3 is CACPNIKRGTGGPTSTDTQYF. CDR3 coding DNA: TGTGCCTGCCCCAACATTAAACGAGGGACAGGGGGCCCCACTAGCACAGATACGCAGTATTTT.